The 10 T cell receptor beta chains below were found in one sample sequenced in a study of blood T cell repertoires in COVID-19. Produced via immunoSEQ multiplex PCR; TCRdb's table is partial and in-frame only. The sample consists of just over 150,000 clones, 85% of them appearing once. Sequenced input: peripheral blood. These receptors all stem from a human donor with acute or convalescent COVID-19. The donor label of this sample is uncertain.

This clone was picked up one time. The rearrangement links TRBV5-4 to TRBJ1-3; D unclear. From germline, CDR1 is SGHNT and CDR2 YYREEE (reference sequence). Trimming left V 0 bases short and J 2 bases short, with 12 bases between. The CDR3 runs 16 residues. CDR3 DNA: TGTGCCAGCAGCTTGGGAGGCGCGCCCACTGGAAACACCATATATTTT. Translated, it gives CASSLGGAPTGNTIYF.

This rearrangement joins TRBV28 to TRBJ2-1, with 7 bases aligning to TRBD1. With V trimmed by 5 bases and J by 7 bases, 8 bases remained unmatched. Per the germline V gene, CDR1 is MDHEN and CDR2 is SYDVKM. The CDR3 has 14 residues. CDR3 sequence reads: CASSPPHRGNEQFF. The CDR3 DNA reads as TGTGCCAGCAGTCCCCCCCACAGGGGTAATGAGCAGTTCTTC.

The chain recombines TRBV30 with TRBJ2-3; tentative D call: TRBD2 (6 bases). V lost 8 bases and J 0 bases, leaving 18 bases between the germline ends. Germline CDR1 reads GTSNPN; CDR2 reads SVGIG (reference sequence). The CDR3 has 15 residues. The CDR3 nucleotides read TGTGCCCTGCTCCTATGGGGGGTGAGCACAGATACGCAGTATTTT. Its translation is CALLLWGVSTDTQYF.

The chain employs TRBV24-1 and TRBJ1-5; D unresolved. Germline CDR1 is KGHDR and CDR2 is SFDVKD. The CDR3 contains 13 residues. The ends were cut back, 4 bases at V and 3 bases at J, with 6 bases in the middle. The CDR3 bases are TGTGCCACCAGTGACAGGTCCAATCAGCCCCAGCATTTT. This codes for CATSDRSNQPQHF.

The chain has TRBV12-5 and TRBJ2-7, with a weak D call TRBD1 (6 bases). The V gene lost 1 base and the J gene lost 4 bases, with 17 bases spanning the gap. The germline gives CDR1 LGHNT, CDR2 FRNRAP. The length of the CDR3 is 16 residues. The CDR3 spells CASGLGTGRPRYEQYF. CDR3 sequence (DNA): TGTGCTAGTGGTTTGGGTACAGGGAGACCCCGTTACGAGCAGTACTTC. The variable domain in full, with the rest retrieved from reference TRBV12-5 and TRBJ2-7, is DARVTQTPRHKVTEMGQEVTMRCQPILGHNTVFWYRQTMMQGLELLAYFRNRAPLDDSGMPKDRFSAEMPDATLATLKIQPSEPRDSAVYFCASGLGTGRPRYEQYFGPGTRLTVT.

The table lists this clone with a count of one. The chain carries TRBV10-3 and TRBJ1-4, with 7 bases matching TRBD1. CDR1 and CDR2 from the germline V gene are ENHRY and SYGVKD. This CDR3 is built from 11 residues. V shed 8 bases and J 7 bases; nucleotides not matched to a gene: 1. CDR3 sequence reads: CAIPGGEKLFF. The DNA of the CDR3 is TGTGCCATCCCAGGGGGTGAAAAACTGTTTTTT.

This chain uses TRBV4-1 with TRBJ1-1; no reliable D call. The CDR3 sequence is 15 residues long. Germline V gene data show CDR1 as MGHRA and CDR2 as YSYEKL. V was shortened by 0 bases and J by 1 base, with 9 bases between the two germline ends. The CDR3 DNA reads TGCGCCAGCAGCCAAGATCCGAGGGAGAACACTGAAGCTTTCTTT. It codes for CASSQDPRENTEAFF.

The chain uses TRBV19 and TRBJ2-5, with 9 nucleotides matching TRBD1. This CDR3 comprises 15 residues. CDR1 is LNHDA and CDR2 is SQIVND in the germline V gene (reference sequence). V was pared by 5 bases and J by 6 bases, with 10 bases of the junction left unmatched. In DNA, the CDR3 is TGTGCCAGTAGTGTCCCGACAGGGGGGAGGAAGACCCAGTACTTC. The encoded protein is CASSVPTGGRKTQYF.

This sequence joins TRBV27 and TRBJ1-6, with 10 bases that match TRBD1. The length of the CDR3 is 15 residues. Per germline, CDR1 MNHEY and CDR2 SMNVEV (reference sequence). V shed 5 bases and J 10 bases; nucleotides not matched to a gene: 8. The CDR3 spells CASSPGQGLVSPLHF. The CDR3 region has the DNA TGTGCCAGCAGTCCGGGACAGGGGTTGGTGTCACCCCTCCACTTT.

This chain links TRBV18 with TRBJ1-4; 7 nucleotides agree with TRBD1. Germline V gives CDR1 KGHSH, CDR2 LQKENI. Trimming removed 3 bases from V and 5 bases from J; junction bases left unmatched: 9. The CDR3 runs to 16 residues. The CDR3, as DNA: TGTGCCAGCTCACCCCAAACAGGGGTGAGCAATGAAAAACTGTTTTTT. Amino acids: CASSPQTGVSNEKLFF. Combining the CDR3 with reference TRBV18 and TRBJ1-4 gives the whole variable domain NAGVMQNPRHLVRRRGQEARLRCSPMKGHSHVYWYRQLPEEGLKFMVYLQKENIIDESGMPKERFSAEFPKEGPSILRIQQVVRGDSAAYFCASSPQTGVSNEKLFFGSGTQLSVL.